One and the same sample provided the 15 T cell receptor beta chains below, sequenced in a study of blood T cell repertoires in COVID-19. TCRdb keeps only in-frame clones here, not all; method: immunoSEQ multiplex PCR. The profile shows 180,000 or so clones, around 81% of them singletons. Sequencing was carried out using peripheral blood. The receptors were gathered from a woman between 40 and 55 years old with COVID-19, enrolled during active disease.

This rearrangement joins TRBV3-1 (or the pseudogene TRBV3-2) to TRBJ2-2; TRBD2 matches at 9 bases. The J segment lost 2 bases and the V segment lost 4 bases, leaving 14 bases of the junction unmatched. The length of the CDR3 is 19 residues. CDR1 is LGHDT, CDR2 YNNKEL, per germline (reference sequence). CDR3 residues: CASSPLGVAGALNTGELFF. The DNA for the CDR3 is TGTGCCAGCAGCCCCTTGGGGGTAGCGGGGGCTTTAAACACCGGGGAGCTGTTTTTT.

This clone was recorded only once. The genes are TRBV7-3 and TRBJ2-3; D is perhaps TRBD2 (5 bases). Germline assignment: CDR1 SGHTA and CDR2 FQGTGA. V lost 0 bases and J 4 bases, leaving 14 bases between the germline ends. The length of the CDR3 is 16 residues. The CDR3 loop is CASSLTVDSTADTQYF. The CDR3 nucleotides read TGTGCCAGCAGCTTAACCGTGGACTCTACCGCAGATACGCAGTATTTT.

The chain links TRBV7-9 to TRBJ2-1, with 7 bases that match TRBD2. This CDR3 has 19 residues. Germline V gene lookup returns CDR1 SEHNR and CDR2 FQNEAQ (reference sequence). Trimming took 5 bases from V and 2 from J; bases not matched to a gene: 18. CDR3 sequence: CASSPVRLAGGGTYNEQFF. DNA for the CDR3: TGTGCCAGCAGCCCGGTCCGACTAGCCGGAGGTGGTACCTACAATGAGCAGTTCTTC.

The rearrangement uses TRBV27 and TRBJ2-3, with TRBD2 matching 11 bases. CDR1 and CDR2 (germline): MNHEY, SMNVEV (reference sequence). V was clipped by 3 bases and J by 4 bases; unmatched bases: 3. This CDR3 spans 15 amino acids. Here the CDR3 reads CASSFSGGAPDTQYF. CDR3 in DNA: TGTGCCAGCAGTTTTAGCGGGGGGGCCCCAGATACGCAGTATTTT.

The rearrangement uses TRBV27 and TRBJ2-7; 10 bases fit TRBD1. Germline V gene data show CDR1 as MNHEY and CDR2 as SMNVEV (reference sequence). The CDR3 spans 14 residues. Trimming at V came to 6 bases and at J to 3 bases, leaving 5 bases not matched to a gene. This chain's CDR3 is CASRWTGGNYEQYF. DNA for the CDR3: TGTGCCAGCAGGTGGACAGGGGGGAACTACGAGCAGTACTTC.

The genes are TRBV19 and TRBJ1-6; no definite D call. Germline V gives CDR1 LNHDA, CDR2 SQIVND (reference sequence). CDR3 length: 15 amino acids. Trimming removed 6 bases from V and 3 bases from J, with 12 bases in between. For the CDR3, the DNA is TGTGCCAGTAGGAGTGATACTTTCTATAATTCACCCCTCCACTTT. Translating it yields CASRSDTFYNSPLHF.

V gene TRBV29-1 combines with J gene TRBJ2-1; 12 nucleotides align to TRBD2. Germline trimming cut 5 bases from V and 6 bases from J; bases unmatched to any gene: 5. This CDR3 region has 14 residues. Germline CDR1 is SQVTM and CDR2 is ANQGSEA. CDR3: CSVPLAGGSNEQFF. The CDR3 DNA reads TGCAGCGTTCCACTAGCGGGGGGCTCCAATGAGCAGTTCTTC.

This clone came up once. The CDR3 spells CASSRDSRSYGYTF. In DNA, the CDR3 is TGTGCCAGCAGTCGGGACAGCCGATCCTATGGCTACACCTTC. The chain has TRBV6-5 and TRBJ1-2; 7 bases are shared with TRBD1. Germline CDR1 is MNHEY and CDR2 is SVGAGI. The CDR3 sequence is 14 residues long. J was trimmed by 4 bases and V by 5 bases; bases with no gene match: 7.

Only one count was recorded for this clone. V is TRBV6-6 and J is TRBJ2-7; 7 positions match TRBD1. Germline CDR1 and CDR2: MNHNY and SVGAGI (reference sequence). V shed 6 bases and J 9 bases; nucleotides not matched to a gene: 5. The CDR3 consists of 11 residues. In DNA, the CDR3 is TGTGCCAGCAGCCAGGGGGACAGGCAGTACGTC. As protein: CASSQGDRQYV.

This clone was counted once. The sample contains more than one DNA sequence encoding this CDR3. The rearrangement joins TRBV19 to TRBJ1-1, with D unresolved. With 1 base removed from V and 8 bases from J, the gap between germline ends came to 8 bases. This CDR3 is built from 12 residues. Germline V CDR1 and CDR2: LNHDA, SQIVND (reference sequence). The DNA of the CDR3 is TGTGCCAGTAGTATAGGCGTCGCGGAAGCTTTCTTT. Protein sequence: CASSIGVAEAFF.

The sample holds a few counts of this clone. The rearrangement joins TRBV3-1 (or the pseudogene TRBV3-2) to TRBJ1-1; the match to TRBD1 covers 11 bases. The CDR3 extends over 15 amino acids. With V trimmed by 3 bases and J by 5 bases, 5 bases remained unmatched. The germline CDR1 and CDR2 sequences are LGHDT and YNNKEL (reference sequence). The CDR3 here is CASSHWGTGGTEAFF. The DNA for the CDR3 is TGTGCCAGCAGCCACTGGGGGACAGGGGGTACTGAAGCTTTCTTT.

The chain carries TRBV6-5 and TRBJ1-1, with D perhaps TRBD1 (5 bases). The CDR3 contains 13 residues. The germline gives CDR1 MNHEY, CDR2 SVGAGI. V shed 4 bases and J shed 7 bases, with 13 bases lying between them. CDR3 amino acids: CASSSDSGLEAFF. In DNA, the CDR3 is TGTGCCAGCAGTTCAGACAGTGGGCTTGAAGCTTTCTTT.

The chain's CDR3 is CASSQDWTVADTQYF. The CDR3, as DNA: TGCGCCAGCAGCCAAGATTGGACTGTGGCAGATACGCAGTATTTT. This chain joins TRBV4-1 and TRBJ2-3; D is possibly TRBD2 (5 bases). V shed 0 bases and J shed 4 bases, with 11 bases lying between them. Per germline, CDR1 MGHRA and CDR2 YSYEKL. The CDR3 runs 15 residues.

The V gene is TRBV12-3 or TRBV12-4, the J gene TRBJ1-3; D uncertain. The V and J ends lost 6 bases and 4 bases respectively, with 7 bases between them. This CDR3 has 12 amino acids. Here the CDR3 reads CASSRSGNTIYF. Here the CDR3 DNA reads TGTGCCAGCAGCCGAAGCGGAAACACCATATATTTT.

The J gene is TRBJ1-3, the V gene TRBV6-4; D is unclear. Trimming shortened V by 3 bases and J by 0 bases, and 12 bases separated the two germline ends. The CDR3 is made up of 16 amino acids. Germline V gives CDR1 MRHNA, CDR2 SNTAGT. CDR3 residues: CASSDPWRDSGNTIYF. In DNA, the CDR3 is TGTGCCAGCAGTGATCCGTGGCGGGACTCTGGAAACACCATATATTTT.